This T cell receptor (beta chain) was identified during a study of T cells after yellow fever vaccination (dated by TCRdb to the late 2010s). Study-wide context: The SMART-Seq v4 Ultra Low Input RNA kit was used to prepare libraries from fractions with low cell numbers. To track T-cell clones before and after primary and booster YFV17D yellow fever vaccination, bulk TCR alpha and beta repertoires were sequenced longitudinally. The cohort comprised two healthy male donors, one aged 18 to 30 and one aged 30 to 40 years. Bulk PBMC replicates and cell subsets were isolated from blood drawn at multiple timepoints before and after both primary and secondary immunization.

Points the paper makes about the study in general: After the booster, most clones that had expanded after primary vaccination were detected again (around 97% of CD4 and 88% of CD8), suggesting broad maintenance of memory. Because the study included only two donors, the extent to which the findings can be generalized is limited. A small fraction of clonotypes showed up in both the CD4 and CD8 compartments, probably as a result of convergent recombination. Computational filtering was required because FACS-sorted repertoires could contain abundant contaminating clonotypes from the bulk population. The secondary T-cell response was weaker than the primary response but faster, peaking on day 5 instead of day 15.

TCR cDNA was synthesized by 5'RACE template switching, which introduced a universal primer site and unique molecular identifiers. Priming of cDNA synthesis was performed from both the TCR alpha and TCR beta constant segments. Library amplification involved two PCR steps, and the second step added sample barcodes and sequencing adapters. Sequencing of libraries was performed on Illumina HiSeq 2500 (2x100 bp) or NovaSeq (2x150 bp). The original methods were these. MIGEC was used to demultiplex reads and collapse the reads into UMI consensus sequences, and MiXCR was used for V(D)J alignment. Clonotypes responding to the vaccine were identified with edgeR on replicate PBMC samples, with the criteria of FDR below 0.01 and a log2 fold change above 5 up to day 15. CD4 or CD8 identity was assigned to each bulk clonotype according to whether the clonotype was present at higher abundance in the sequenced CD4 repertoire or the sequenced CD8 repertoire. TCRdb cleaned the public reads at Q25 with fastp, built clones with MiXCR and kept in-frame beta chains. Every distinct CDR3 protein forms one entry, paired with its most common genes and DNA. The V and J calls here are based on TCRdb, not the publication. In all, the sample holds roughly 520,000 distinct CDR3 sequences, and 21% of those were seen once. The ten largest clones capture roughly 16% of the sample.

Unmatched junction bases come to 11, with V trimmed by 5 bases and J by 4 bases. The CDR3 starts with the cysteine, ends with the phenylalanine, and has 17 residues. The read is trimmed to its CDR3 DNA, 51 bases read in frame from base 1. What this sample's treatment or condition label stands for: live attenuated yellow fever vaccine strain. At each blood-draw timepoint, two biological replicates of bulk PBMCs were collected. A standard Ficoll-Paque protocol was used to isolate PBMCs from peripheral blood. TriZol was used to extract RNA from bulk PBMCs, CD4 and CD8 fractions, and dextramer-positive and dextramer-negative fractions. There are a few counts of this clonotype. The antigen this receptor binds is unknown. No quality values exist for individual bases; no much larger clone is one base distant.

The clonotype originates from a young man who received the YFV17D yellow fever vaccine. The sequences come from PBMCs, collected approximately 22 days after the first yellow fever vaccination. The chain employs TRBV12-3 or TRBV12-4 and TRBJ1-6, and TRBD1 aligns with 7 junction nucleotides. For the CDR3, the sequence is CASSPSRGRGYNSPLHF. The base sequence is TGTGCCAGCAGTCCGAGCAGGGGGAGAGGGTATAATTCACCCCTCCACTTT.